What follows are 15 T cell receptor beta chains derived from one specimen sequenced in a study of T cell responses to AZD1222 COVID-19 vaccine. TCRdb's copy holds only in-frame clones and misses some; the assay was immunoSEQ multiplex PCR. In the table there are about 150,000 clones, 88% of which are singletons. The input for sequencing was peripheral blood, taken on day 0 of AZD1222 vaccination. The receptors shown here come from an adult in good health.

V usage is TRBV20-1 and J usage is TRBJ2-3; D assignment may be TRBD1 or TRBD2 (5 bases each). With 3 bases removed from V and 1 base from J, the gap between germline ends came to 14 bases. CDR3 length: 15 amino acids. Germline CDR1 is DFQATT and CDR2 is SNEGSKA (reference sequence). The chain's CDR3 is CSASIGEGGTDTQYF. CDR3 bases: TGCAGTGCTAGTATCGGGGAAGGGGGCACAGATACGCAGTATTTT.

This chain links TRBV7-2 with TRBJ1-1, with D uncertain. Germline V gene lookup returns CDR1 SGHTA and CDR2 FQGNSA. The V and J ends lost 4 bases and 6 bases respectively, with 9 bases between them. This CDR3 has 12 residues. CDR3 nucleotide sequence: TGTGCCAGCAGCTCTTGGAGTGCTGAAGCTTTCTTT. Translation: CASSSWSAEAFF.

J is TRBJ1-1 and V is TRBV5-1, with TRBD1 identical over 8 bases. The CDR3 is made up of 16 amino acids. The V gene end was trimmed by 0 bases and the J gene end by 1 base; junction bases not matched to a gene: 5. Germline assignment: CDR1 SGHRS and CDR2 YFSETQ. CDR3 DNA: TGCGCCAGCAGCTTGGGGTTTGGACAGGGGAACACTGAAGCTTTCTTT. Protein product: CASSLGFGQGNTEAFF.

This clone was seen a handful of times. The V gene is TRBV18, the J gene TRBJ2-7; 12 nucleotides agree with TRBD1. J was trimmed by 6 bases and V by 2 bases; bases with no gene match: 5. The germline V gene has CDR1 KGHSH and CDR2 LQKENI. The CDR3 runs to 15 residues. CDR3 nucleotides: TGTGCCAGCTCACCATCGGGACAGGGGGCCGGCGAGCAGTACTTC. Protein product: CASSPSGQGAGEQYF.

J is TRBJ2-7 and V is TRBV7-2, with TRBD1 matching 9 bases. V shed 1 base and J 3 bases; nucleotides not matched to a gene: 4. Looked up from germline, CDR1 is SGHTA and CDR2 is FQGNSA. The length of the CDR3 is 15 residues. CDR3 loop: CASSLGGGQGYEQYF. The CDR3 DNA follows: TGTGCCAGCAGCTTAGGCGGGGGACAGGGCTACGAGCAGTACTTC.

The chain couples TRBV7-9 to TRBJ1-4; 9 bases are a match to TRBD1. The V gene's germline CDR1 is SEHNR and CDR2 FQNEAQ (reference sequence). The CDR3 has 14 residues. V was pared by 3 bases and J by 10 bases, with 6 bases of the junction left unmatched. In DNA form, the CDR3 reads TGTGCCAGCAGCTTGGGACAGGGATTTGTAAAACTGTTTTTT. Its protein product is CASSLGQGFVKLFF.

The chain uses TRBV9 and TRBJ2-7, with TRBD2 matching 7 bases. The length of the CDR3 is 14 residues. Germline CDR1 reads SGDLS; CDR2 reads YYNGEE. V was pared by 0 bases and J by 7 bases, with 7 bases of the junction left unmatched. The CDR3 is CASSVGGTKEEQYF. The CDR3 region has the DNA TGTGCCAGCAGCGTAGGCGGGACTAAAGAGGAGCAGTACTTC.

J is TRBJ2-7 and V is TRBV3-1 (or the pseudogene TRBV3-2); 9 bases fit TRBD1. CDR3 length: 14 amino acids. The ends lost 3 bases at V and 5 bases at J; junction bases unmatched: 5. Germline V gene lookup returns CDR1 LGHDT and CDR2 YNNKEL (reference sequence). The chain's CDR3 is CASSQRDRENEQYF. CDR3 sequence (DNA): TGTGCCAGCAGCCAGAGGGACAGGGAAAACGAGCAGTACTTC.

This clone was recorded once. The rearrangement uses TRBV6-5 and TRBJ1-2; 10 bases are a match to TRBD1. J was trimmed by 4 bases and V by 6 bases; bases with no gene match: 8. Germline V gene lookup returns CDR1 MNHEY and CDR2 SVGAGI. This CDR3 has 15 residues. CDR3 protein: CASSTTRTGGYGYTF. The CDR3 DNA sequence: TGTGCCAGCAGCACCACCCGGACAGGGGGCTATGGCTACACCTTC.

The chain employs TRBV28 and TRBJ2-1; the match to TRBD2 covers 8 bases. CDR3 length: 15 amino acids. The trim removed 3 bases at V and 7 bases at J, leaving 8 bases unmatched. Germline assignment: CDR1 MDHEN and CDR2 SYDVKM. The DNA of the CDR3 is TGTGCCAGCAGTTTTGTAAGCGGGGGAACTAATGAGCAGTTCTTC. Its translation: CASSFVSGGTNEQFF.

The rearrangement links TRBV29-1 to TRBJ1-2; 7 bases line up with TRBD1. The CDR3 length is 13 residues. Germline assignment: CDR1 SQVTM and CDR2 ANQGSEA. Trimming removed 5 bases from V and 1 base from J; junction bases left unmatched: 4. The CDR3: CSVTRDSNYGYTF. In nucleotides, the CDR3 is TGCAGCGTTACCCGGGACAGTAACTATGGCTACACCTTC.

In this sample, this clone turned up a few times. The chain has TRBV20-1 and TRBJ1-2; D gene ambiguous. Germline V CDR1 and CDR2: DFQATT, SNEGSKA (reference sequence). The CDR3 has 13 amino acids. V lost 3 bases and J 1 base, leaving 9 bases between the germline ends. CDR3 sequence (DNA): TGCAGTGCTAGTCGAGGGTTTAACTATGGCTACACCTTC. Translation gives CSASRGFNYGYTF.

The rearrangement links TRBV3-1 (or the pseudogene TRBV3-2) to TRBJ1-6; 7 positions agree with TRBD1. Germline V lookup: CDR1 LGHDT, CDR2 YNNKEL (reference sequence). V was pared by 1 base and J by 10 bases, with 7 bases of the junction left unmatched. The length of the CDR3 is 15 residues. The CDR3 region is CASSQVPGGKSPLHF. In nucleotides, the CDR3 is TGTGCCAGCAGCCAAGTTCCAGGGGGAAAATCACCCCTCCACTTT.

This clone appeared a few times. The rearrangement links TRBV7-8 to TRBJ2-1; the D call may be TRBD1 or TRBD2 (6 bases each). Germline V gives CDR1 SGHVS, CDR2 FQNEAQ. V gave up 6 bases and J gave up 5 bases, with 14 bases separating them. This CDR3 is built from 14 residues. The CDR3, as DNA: TGTGCCAGCAGAGGGGGGAGAAAGGACAATGAGCAGTTCTTC. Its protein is CASRGGRKDNEQFF.

CDR3: CASSLSPGLEAFF. CDR3 DNA: TGTGCCAGTAGTCTCAGTCCGGGACTTGAAGCTTTCTTT. The genes are TRBV19 and TRBJ1-1; weak D call: TRBD1 (5 bases). Between the trimmed V and J ends, which lost 5 bases and 7 bases, there was a span of 14 bases. The germline V gene encodes CDR1 LNHDA and CDR2 SQIVND (reference sequence). CDR3 length: 13 residues.